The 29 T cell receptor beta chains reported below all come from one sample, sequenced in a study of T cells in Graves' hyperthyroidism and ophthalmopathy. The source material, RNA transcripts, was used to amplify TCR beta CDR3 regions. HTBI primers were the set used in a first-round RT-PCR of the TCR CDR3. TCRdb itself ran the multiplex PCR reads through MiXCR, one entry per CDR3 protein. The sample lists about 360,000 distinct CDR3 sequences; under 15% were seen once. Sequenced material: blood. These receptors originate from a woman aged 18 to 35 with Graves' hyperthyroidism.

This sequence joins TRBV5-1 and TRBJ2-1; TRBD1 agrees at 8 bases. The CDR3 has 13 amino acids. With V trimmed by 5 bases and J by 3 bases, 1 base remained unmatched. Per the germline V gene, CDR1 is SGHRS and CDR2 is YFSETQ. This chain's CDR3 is CASRGQGYNEQFF. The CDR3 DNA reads TGCGCCAGCAGAGGACAGGGCTACAATGAGCAGTTCTTC.

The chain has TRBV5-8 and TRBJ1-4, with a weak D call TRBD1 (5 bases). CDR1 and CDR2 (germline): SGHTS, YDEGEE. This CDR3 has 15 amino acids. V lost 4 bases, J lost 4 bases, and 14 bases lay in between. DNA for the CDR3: TGTGCCAGCAGCCCCGGGACGGCTCTTAATGAAAAACTGTTTTTT. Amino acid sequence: CASSPGTALNEKLFF.

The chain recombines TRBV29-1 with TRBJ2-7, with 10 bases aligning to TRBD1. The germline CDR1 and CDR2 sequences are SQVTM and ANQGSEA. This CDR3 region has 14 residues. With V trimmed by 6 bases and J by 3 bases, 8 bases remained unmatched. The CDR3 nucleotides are TGCAGCGTGTTTTCGGACAGGGGGGGCTACGAGCAGTACTTC. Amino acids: CSVFSDRGGYEQYF.

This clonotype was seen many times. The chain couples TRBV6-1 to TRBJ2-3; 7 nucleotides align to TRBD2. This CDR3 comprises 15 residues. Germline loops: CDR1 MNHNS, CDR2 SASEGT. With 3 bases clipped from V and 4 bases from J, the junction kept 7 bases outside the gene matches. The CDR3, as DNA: TGTGCCAGCAGTGATCAGCGGGGAAGGGCAGATACGCAGTATTTT. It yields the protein CASSDQRGRADTQYF.

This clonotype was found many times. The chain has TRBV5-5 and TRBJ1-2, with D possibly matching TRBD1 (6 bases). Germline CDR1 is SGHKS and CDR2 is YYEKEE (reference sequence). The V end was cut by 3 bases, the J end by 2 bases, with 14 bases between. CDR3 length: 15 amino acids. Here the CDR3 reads CASSSYLQGNYGYTF. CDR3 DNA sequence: TGTGCCAGCAGCTCTTACCTGCAGGGGAACTATGGCTACACCTTC.

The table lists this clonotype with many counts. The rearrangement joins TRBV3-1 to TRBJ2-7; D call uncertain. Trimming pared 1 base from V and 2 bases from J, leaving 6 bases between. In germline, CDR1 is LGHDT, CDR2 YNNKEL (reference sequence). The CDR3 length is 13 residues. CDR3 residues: CASSQVGTYEQYF. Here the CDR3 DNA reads TGTGCCAGCAGCCAAGTAGGCACCTACGAGCAGTACTTC.

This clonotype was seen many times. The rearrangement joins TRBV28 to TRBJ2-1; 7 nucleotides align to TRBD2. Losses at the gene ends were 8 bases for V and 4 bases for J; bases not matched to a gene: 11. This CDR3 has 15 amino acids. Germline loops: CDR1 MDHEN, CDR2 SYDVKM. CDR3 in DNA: TGTGCCAGCTCCGTGGGCGGGAGTGGGTACAATGAGCAGTTCTTC. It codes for CASSVGGSGYNEQFF.

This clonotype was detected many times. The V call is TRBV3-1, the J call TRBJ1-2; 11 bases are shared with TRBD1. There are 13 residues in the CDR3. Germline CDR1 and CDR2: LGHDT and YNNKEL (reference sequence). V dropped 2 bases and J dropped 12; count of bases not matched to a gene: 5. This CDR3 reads CASSQRDRGANTF. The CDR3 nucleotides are TGTGCCAGCAGCCAACGGGACAGGGGGGCGAACACCTTC.

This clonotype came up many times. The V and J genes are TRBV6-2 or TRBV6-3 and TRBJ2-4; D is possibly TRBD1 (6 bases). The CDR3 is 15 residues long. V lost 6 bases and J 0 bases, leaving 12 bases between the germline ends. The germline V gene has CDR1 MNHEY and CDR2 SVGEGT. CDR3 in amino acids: CASSQTGLAKNIQYF. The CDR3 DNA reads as TGTGCCAGCAGCCAAACAGGGCTAGCCAAAAACATTCAGTACTTC.

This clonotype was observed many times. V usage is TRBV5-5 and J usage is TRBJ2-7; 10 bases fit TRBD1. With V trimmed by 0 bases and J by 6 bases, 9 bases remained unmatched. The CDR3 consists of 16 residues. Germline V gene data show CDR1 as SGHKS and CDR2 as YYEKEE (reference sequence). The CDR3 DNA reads TGTGCCAGCAGCTTGGCAAAGGGGACAGGGGTAATCGAGCAGTACTTC. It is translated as CASSLAKGTGVIEQYF.

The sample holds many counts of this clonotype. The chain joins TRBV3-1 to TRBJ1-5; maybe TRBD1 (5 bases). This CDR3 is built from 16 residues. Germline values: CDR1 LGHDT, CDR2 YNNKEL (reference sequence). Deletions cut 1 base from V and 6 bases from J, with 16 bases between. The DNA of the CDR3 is TGTGCCAGCAGCCAAGGGAGTGGGGCGATTGGTCAGCCCCAGCATTTT. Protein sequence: CASSQGSGAIGQPQHF.

The CDR3 DNA reads TGTGCCAGCAGGACTACAGGGTTCTCCTACGAGCAGTACTTC. Its translation: CASRTTGFSYEQYF. The chain uses TRBV7-8 and TRBJ2-7; maybe TRBD1 (6 bases). This CDR3 is built from 14 residues. The V and J ends lost 6 bases and 0 bases respectively, with 12 bases between them. Germline assignment: CDR1 SGHVS and CDR2 FQNEAQ. Variable domain in full (rest from reference TRBV7-8 and TRBJ2-7): GAGVSQSPRYKVAKRGQDVALRCDPISGHVSLFWYQQALGQGPEFLTYFQNEAQLDKSGLPSDRFFAERPEGSVSTLKIQRTQQEDSAVYLCASRTTGFSYEQYFGPGTRLTVT.

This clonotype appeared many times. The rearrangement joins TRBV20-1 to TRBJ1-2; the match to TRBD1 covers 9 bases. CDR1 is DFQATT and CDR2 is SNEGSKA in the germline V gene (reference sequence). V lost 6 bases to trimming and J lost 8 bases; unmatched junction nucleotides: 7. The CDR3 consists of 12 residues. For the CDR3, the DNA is TGCAGTGCAAGCCGGACAGGGGACGGCTACACCTTC. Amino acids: CSASRTGDGYTF.

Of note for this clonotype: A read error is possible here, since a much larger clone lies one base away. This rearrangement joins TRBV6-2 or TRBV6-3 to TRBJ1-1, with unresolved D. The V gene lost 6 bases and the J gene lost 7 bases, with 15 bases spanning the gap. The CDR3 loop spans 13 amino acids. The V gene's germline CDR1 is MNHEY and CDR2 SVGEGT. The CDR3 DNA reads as TGTGCCAGCAGGGGGTGGGAGGCCCGTGAAGCTTTCTTT. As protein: CASRGWEAREAFF.

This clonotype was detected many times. CDR3 coding DNA: TGTGCCAGCAGCCCCCTCGGAACTAGCCAGTTCTTC. It translates to CASSPLGTSQFF. The rearrangement links TRBV14 to TRBJ2-1; tentatively, D is TRBD2 (6 bases). Germline-derived CDR1 and CDR2 are SGHDN and FVKESK. Trimming stripped 4 bases from V and 13 bases from J, with 14 bases between. The length of the CDR3 is 12 residues.

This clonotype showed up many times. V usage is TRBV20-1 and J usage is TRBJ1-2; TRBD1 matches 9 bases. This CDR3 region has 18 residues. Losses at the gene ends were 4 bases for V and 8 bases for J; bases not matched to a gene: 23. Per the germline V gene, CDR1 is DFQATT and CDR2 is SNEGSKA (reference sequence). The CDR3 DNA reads TGCAGTGCTATTTTCCACCCGTCCTGGGGACAGGGTTTCGACGGCTACACCTTC. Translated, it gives CSAIFHPSWGQGFDGYTF.

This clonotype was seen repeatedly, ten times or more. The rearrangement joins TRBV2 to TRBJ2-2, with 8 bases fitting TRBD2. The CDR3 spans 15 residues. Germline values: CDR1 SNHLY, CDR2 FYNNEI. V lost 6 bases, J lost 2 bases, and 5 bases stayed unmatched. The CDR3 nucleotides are TGTGCCAGCAGGGTGACTAGCGCTAACACCGGGGAGCTGTTTTTT. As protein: CASRVTSANTGELFF.

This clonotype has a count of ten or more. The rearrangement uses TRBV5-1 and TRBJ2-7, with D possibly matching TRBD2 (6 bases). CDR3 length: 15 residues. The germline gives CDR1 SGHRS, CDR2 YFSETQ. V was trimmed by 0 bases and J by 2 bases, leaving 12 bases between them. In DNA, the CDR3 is TGCGCCAGCAGCTTGGGGACTAATTCGCCCTACGAGCAGTACTTC. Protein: CASSLGTNSPYEQYF.

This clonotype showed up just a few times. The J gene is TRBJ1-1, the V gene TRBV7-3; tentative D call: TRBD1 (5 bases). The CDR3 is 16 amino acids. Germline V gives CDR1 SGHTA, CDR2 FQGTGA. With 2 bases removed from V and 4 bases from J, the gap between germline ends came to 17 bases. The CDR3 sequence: CASSLGQKRGGTEAFF. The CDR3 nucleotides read TGTGCCAGCAGCTTAGGACAAAAACGGGGGGGCACTGAAGCTTTCTTT.

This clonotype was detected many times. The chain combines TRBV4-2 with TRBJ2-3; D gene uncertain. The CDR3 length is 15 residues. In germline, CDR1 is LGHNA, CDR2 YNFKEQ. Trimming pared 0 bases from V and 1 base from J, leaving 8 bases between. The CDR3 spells CASSQDRAGTDTQYF. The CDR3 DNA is TGTGCCAGCAGCCAAGATCGTGCCGGCACAGATACGCAGTATTTT.

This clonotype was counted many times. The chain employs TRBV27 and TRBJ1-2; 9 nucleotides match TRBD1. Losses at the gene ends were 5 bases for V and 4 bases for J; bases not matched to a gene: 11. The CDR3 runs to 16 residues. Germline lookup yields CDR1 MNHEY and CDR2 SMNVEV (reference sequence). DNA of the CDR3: TGTGCCAGCAGTCCTCGAGACAGGGGGGCTGTCTATGGCTACACCTTC. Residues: CASSPRDRGAVYGYTF.

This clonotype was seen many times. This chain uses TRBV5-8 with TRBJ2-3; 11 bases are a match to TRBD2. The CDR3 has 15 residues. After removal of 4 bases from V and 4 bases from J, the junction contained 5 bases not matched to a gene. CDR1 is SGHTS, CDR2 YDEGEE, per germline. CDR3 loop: CASSHSGGAADTQYF. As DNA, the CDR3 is TGTGCCAGCAGCCATAGCGGGGGGGCGGCAGATACGCAGTATTTT. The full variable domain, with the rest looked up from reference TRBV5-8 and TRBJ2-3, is EAGVTQSPTHLIKTRGQQATLRCSPISGHTSVYWYQQALGLGLQFLLWYDEGEERNRGNFPPRFSGRQFPNYSSELNVNALELEDSALYLCASSHSGGAADTQYFGPGTRLTVL.

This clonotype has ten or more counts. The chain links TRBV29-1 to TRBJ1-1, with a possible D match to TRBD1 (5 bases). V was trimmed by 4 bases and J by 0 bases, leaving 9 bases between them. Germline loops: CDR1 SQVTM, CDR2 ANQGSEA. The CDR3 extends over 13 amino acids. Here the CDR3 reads CSVAGRMNTEAFF. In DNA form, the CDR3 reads TGCAGCGTTGCGGGGCGGATGAACACTGAAGCTTTCTTT.

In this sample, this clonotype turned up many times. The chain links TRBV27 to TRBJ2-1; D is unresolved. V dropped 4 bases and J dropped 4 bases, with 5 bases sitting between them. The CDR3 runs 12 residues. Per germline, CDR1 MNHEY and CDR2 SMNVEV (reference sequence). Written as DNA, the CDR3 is TGTGCCAGCAGTTCCGGGTACAATGAGCAGTTCTTC. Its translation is CASSSGYNEQFF.

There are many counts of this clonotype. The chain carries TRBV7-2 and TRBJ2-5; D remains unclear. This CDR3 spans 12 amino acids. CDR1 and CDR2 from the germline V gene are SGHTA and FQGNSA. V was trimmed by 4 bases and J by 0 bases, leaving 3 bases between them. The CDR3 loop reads CASSSYQETQYF. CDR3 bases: TGTGCCAGCAGCTCTTACCAAGAGACCCAGTACTTC.

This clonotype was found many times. The CDR3 sequence is CASSLAGWKRPHETMNTEAFF. The CDR3 DNA is TGTGCCAGCAGCTTAGCGGGGTGGAAAAGGCCGCACGAAACTATGAACACTGAAGCTTTCTTT. The gene calls are TRBV7-9 and TRBJ1-1; D unclear. V gave up 0 bases and J gave up 0 bases, with 26 bases separating them. Germline CDR1 is SEHNR and CDR2 is FQNEAQ (reference sequence). The CDR3 runs to 21 residues.

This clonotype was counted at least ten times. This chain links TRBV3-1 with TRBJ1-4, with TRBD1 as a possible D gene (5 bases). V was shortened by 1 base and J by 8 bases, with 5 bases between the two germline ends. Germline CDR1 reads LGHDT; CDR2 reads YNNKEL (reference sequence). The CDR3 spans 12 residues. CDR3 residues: CASSQGGEKLFF. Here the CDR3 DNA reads TGTGCCAGCAGCCAAGGGGGGGAAAAACTGTTTTTT.

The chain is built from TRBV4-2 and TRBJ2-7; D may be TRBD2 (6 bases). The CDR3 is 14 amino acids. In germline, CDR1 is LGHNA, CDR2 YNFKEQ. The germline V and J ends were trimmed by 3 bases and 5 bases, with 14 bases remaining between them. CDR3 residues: CASSQTGGVHEQYF. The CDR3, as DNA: TGTGCCAGCAGCCAGACGGGCGGGGTCCACGAGCAGTACTTC.

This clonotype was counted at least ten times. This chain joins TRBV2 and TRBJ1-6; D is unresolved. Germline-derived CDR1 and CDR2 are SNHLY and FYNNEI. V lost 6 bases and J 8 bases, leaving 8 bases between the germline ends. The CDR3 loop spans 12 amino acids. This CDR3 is CASRPRDSPLHF. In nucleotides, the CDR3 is TGTGCCAGCAGGCCTAGAGATTCACCCCTCCACTTT.